This passage covers 9 T cell receptor beta chains from one sample sequenced in a study of cytomegalovirus exposure and HLA in healthy donors. PCR primers comprised 60 Vbeta and 13 Jbeta primers. Sequencing was performed with immunoSEQ multiplex PCR; in TCRdb, only in-frame clones are kept and a portion is missing. The repertoire holds under 200,000 clones, with around 78% as singletons. Material for sequencing was PBMCs. These receptors came from a woman in her twenties or thirties in good health and CMV-seropositive.

This clone has just a few counts. The rearrangement uses TRBV30 and TRBJ1-1; the match to TRBD1 covers 9 bases. The CDR3 is 14 residues long. Germline CDR1 is GTSNPN and CDR2 is SVGIG (reference sequence). V lost 6 bases, J lost 5 bases, and 10 bases stayed unmatched. The CDR3 nucleotides are TGTGCCTGCCACAACAGGGGGCGTCGGACTGAAGCTTTCTTT. It translates to CACHNRGRRTEAFF.

This rearrangement joins TRBV30 to TRBJ2-3, with TRBD2 identical over 10 bases. With V trimmed by 1 base and J by 12 bases, 16 bases remained unmatched. Germline-derived CDR1 and CDR2 are GTSNPN and SVGIG (reference sequence). The CDR3 loop spans 16 amino acids. The CDR3: CAWSGVRVAGGWIQYF. CDR3 nucleotides: TGTGCCTGGAGTGGGGTCAGGGTAGCGGGGGGCTGGATTCAGTATTTT.

J is TRBJ2-5 and V is TRBV5-1, with TRBD2 matching 8 bases. CDR3 length equals 15 residues. Germline V gene data show CDR1 as SGHRS and CDR2 as YFSETQ. The V gene end was trimmed by 0 bases and the J gene end by 4 bases; junction bases not matched to a gene: 5. The CDR3 here is CASSLVRGGSETQYF. The CDR3 DNA reads TGCGCCAGCAGCTTGGTACGGGGGGGCTCAGAGACCCAGTACTTC.

The chain couples TRBV4-1 to TRBJ1-1; possible D gene TRBD1, 5 bases. Germline V CDR1 and CDR2: MGHRA, YSYEKL. The V end lost 6 bases, the J end lost 3 bases, and 23 bases lay between the germline ends. The CDR3 is made up of 17 amino acids. The CDR3 is CASRPGSLFSLDTEAFF. CDR3 nucleotides: TGCGCCAGCAGGCCAGGGTCTCTCTTCTCGTTAGACACTGAAGCTTTCTTT.

This chain uses TRBV27 with TRBJ2-1; maybe TRBD1 (6 bases). CDR1 is MNHEY and CDR2 is SMNVEV in the germline V gene (reference sequence). This CDR3 is built from 15 residues. V was clipped by 0 bases and J by 3 bases, with 9 bases between them. The chain's CDR3 is CASSLSGAYYNEQFF. In DNA form, the CDR3 reads TGTGCCAGCAGTTTATCGGGGGCCTACTACAATGAGCAGTTCTTC.

The chain couples TRBV5-1 to TRBJ1-1; D unresolved. The CDR3 has 14 residues. Per the germline V gene, CDR1 is SGHRS and CDR2 is YFSETQ. Trimming stripped 4 bases from V and 1 base from J, with 11 bases between. In DNA, the CDR3 is TGCGCCAGCAGCCCCACGCCCGGGAACACTGAAGCTTTCTTT. Amino acids: CASSPTPGNTEAFF.

This clone came up once. The rearrangement links TRBV7-9 to TRBJ1-4; TRBD1 agrees at 11 bases. The germline gives CDR1 SEHNR, CDR2 FQNEAQ (reference sequence). J was trimmed by 8 bases and V by 2 bases; bases with no gene match: 4. This CDR3 is built from 15 residues. Written as DNA, the CDR3 is TGTGCCAGCAGCTTACCGGGACAGGGGGGAGAAAAACTGTTTTTT. Protein: CASSLPGQGGEKLFF. Full variable domain (outside the CDR3, taken from reference TRBV7-9 and TRBJ1-4): DTGVSQNPRHKITKRGQNVTFRCDPISEHNRLYWYRQTLGQGPEFLTYFQNEAQLEKSRLLSDRFSAERPKGSFSTLEIQRTEQGDSAMYLCASSLPGQGGEKLFFGSGTQLSVL.

This clone turned up a few times. The chain couples TRBV4-3 to TRBJ2-2, with TRBD2 matching 8 bases. Germline V gene lookup returns CDR1 LGHNA and CDR2 YSLEER. J gave up 5 bases and V 0 bases, and 8 bases lay outside the gene matches. The CDR3 loop spans 17 amino acids. CDR3 nucleotides: TGCGCCAGCAGCCAAGATACGAGCGGGAGTAATACCGGGGAGCTGTTTTTT. Protein product: CASSQDTSGSNTGELFF.

This chain links TRBV4-2 with TRBJ2-7, with 11 bases fitting TRBD2. V gave up 0 bases and J gave up 4 bases; unmatched junction bases: 8. This CDR3 comprises 17 residues. Germline V gene lookup returns CDR1 LGHNA and CDR2 YNFKEQ. CDR3 bases: TGTGCCAGCAGCCAAGAAGAAACACTAGCGGGAGCTTACGAGCAGTACTTC. Amino acids: CASSQEETLAGAYEQYF.